The 7 T cell receptor beta chains in this list originate from one sample, sequenced in a study of OX40 agonist ivuxolimab in advanced cancers. Library preparation employed the immunoSEQ multiplex PCR assay. The table comes from immuneACCESS by way of TCRdb, which keeps in-frame sequences with V and J called. Part of the clones is missing from these tables; in studies checked, under half for an unresolved V gene and the rest for unknown reasons. For this sample the table gives tens of thousands of clones, of which 80% to 85% were detected only once. The ten largest clones capture almost 4.5% of the sample. This specimen consisted of CD4+ or CD8+ T cells sorted from blood, obtained in a trial of the OX40 agonist ivuxolimab. These receptors were collected from an adult with an advanced solid tumor such as melanoma, head and neck, liver or kidney cancer.

This chain links TRBV19 with TRBJ1-1; tentatively, D is TRBD1 (6 bases). The CDR3 runs to 13 residues. V was pared by 6 bases and J by 8 bases, with 16 bases between. Germline loops: CDR1 LNHDA, CDR2 SQIVND (reference sequence). CDR3 sequence: CASSQNSGTEAFF. The CDR3 region has the DNA TGTGCCAGTAGCCAGAACTCCGGGACAGAAGCTTTCTTT.

This clone was observed a few times. The chain recombines TRBV6-5 with TRBJ2-7; D gene uncertain. Germline loops: CDR1 MNHEY, CDR2 SVGAGI. This CDR3 spans 14 amino acids. Trimming pared 4 bases from V and 1 base from J, leaving 11 bases between. The CDR3 region is CASSLDQVSYEQYF. In DNA form, the CDR3 reads TGTGCCAGCAGTTTGGACCAGGTTTCCTACGAGCAGTACTTC.

This clone is a singleton in its sample. The genes are TRBV6-5 and TRBJ1-1; D is possibly TRBD1 (5 bases). The CDR3 extends over 15 amino acids. In germline, CDR1 is MNHEY, CDR2 SVGAGI. V lost 8 bases to trimming and J lost 5 bases, with 21 bases between them. CDR3 bases: TGTGCCAGCCGTAAGTCCTGGCAGGGTGATACTGAAGCTTTCTTT. This gives the protein CASRKSWQGDTEAFF.

The J gene is TRBJ2-4, the V gene TRBV4-1; maybe TRBD2 (6 bases). V gave up 4 bases and J gave up 0 bases, with 10 bases separating them. Germline assignment: CDR1 MGHRA and CDR2 YSYEKL. This CDR3 has 15 residues. For the CDR3, the DNA is TGCGCCAGCAGCCTGGGCGGGATAGCCAAAAACATTCAGTACTTC. Translated: CASSLGGIAKNIQYF.

The sample holds one count of this clone. CDR3 nucleotide sequence: TGTGCCAGCAGCCAGTCGGGGGGCAATCAGCCCCAGCATTTT. It codes for CASSQSGGNQPQHF. The rearrangement joins TRBV7-2 to TRBJ1-5; tentative D call: TRBD1 (5 bases). CDR3 length equals 14 residues. The V end was cut by 5 bases, the J end by 2 bases, with 10 bases between. Germline CDR1 reads SGHTA; CDR2 reads FQGNSA.

The gene calls are TRBV6-6 and TRBJ1-5; no reliable D call. CDR3 length: 12 amino acids. From germline, CDR1 is MNHNY and CDR2 SVGAGI (reference sequence). Trimming pared 6 bases from V and 1 base from J, leaving 4 bases between. In DNA, the CDR3 is TGTGCCAGCAGAGGGAGCAATCAGCCCCAGCATTTT. It specifies CASRGSNQPQHF.

The chain is built from TRBV7-2 and TRBJ2-5, with D tentatively TRBD2 (5 bases). CDR3 length equals 16 residues. Germline values: CDR1 SGHTA, CDR2 FQGNSA. Trimming shortened V by 5 bases and J by 5 bases, and 21 bases separated the two germline ends. CDR3 protein: CASSRRSPAPGETQYF. DNA of the CDR3: TGTGCCAGCAGCCGCCGCAGTCCAGCGCCGGGGGAGACCCAGTACTTC.